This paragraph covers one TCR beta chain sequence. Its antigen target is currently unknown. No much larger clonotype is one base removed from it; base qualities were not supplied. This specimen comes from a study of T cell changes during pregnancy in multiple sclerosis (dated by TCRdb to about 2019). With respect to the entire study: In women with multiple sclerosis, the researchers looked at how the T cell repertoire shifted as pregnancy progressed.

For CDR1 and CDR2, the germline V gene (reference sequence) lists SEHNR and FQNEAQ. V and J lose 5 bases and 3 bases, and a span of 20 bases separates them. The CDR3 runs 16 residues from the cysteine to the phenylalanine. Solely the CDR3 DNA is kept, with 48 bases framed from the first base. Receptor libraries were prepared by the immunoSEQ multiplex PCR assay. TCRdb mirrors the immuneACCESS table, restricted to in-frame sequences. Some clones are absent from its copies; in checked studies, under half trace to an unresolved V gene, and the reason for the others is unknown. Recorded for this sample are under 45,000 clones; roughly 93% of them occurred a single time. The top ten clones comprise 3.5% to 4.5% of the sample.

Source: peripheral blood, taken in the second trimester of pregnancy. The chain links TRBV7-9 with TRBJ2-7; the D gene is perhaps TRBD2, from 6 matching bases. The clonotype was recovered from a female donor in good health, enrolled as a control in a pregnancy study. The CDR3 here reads CASSPRDPGTYYEQYF. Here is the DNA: TGTGCCAGCAGCCCAAGGGATCCCGGGACTTACTACGAGCAGTACTTC.